One T cell receptor (beta chain) is described in this entry. The specificity of this receptor is unknown. Base qualities are not at hand, and no much larger clone is one base apart. Donors were healthy HIV-negative adults with no recently reported acute infections or vaccinations. All donors were Caucasian adults living in Nashville, Tennessee, USA. Magnetic negative selection was used to enrich CD4+ T cells, after which naive cells were positively selected on CD45RA and the negative fraction became the memory subset. Blood was obtained by leukapheresis, after which PBMCs were separated by Ficoll-Histopaque density gradient centrifugation and cryopreserved in liquid nitrogen vapor phase. Analytical flow cytometry was used to check the purity and quantity of every magnetically sorted T cell population. Genomic DNA was isolated from every sorted fraction and measured by UV absorbance on a Nanodrop 2000c.

The sample is drawn from a study of shared clonotypes between healthy human individuals (dated by TCRdb to 2019 to 2021). About the investigation overall: A couple of women and a few men aged 18 to 49 years were included in the cohort. The study deeply sequenced blood TCR repertoires of 5 or 6 healthy adults to estimate repertoire size and the extent of clonotype sharing between individuals. Between about 0.8 and 9 billion PBMCs per donor were obtained by leukapheresis. Per donor, three plates each were used for CD4 naive and CD4 memory, two for CD8 naive, and one for CD8 memory. To increase sequencing depth and limit assay-specific biases, different laboratories used diverse techniques to prepare libraries and sequence TCR repertoires.

From the germline V gene, CDR1 is MDHEN and CDR2 is SYDVKM. The CDR3, cysteine through phenylalanine, is 13 amino acids long. Only the CDR3 portion is preserved as DNA: 39 bases, with reading frame beginning at the first base. Trimming at the junction amounts to 6 bases on V and 5 bases on J, and the germline ends lie 13 bases apart. Results the study describes overall, beyond this receptor: Because the study included a small number of donors, the genetic and exposure-history diversity represented was limited. Larger estimated clonotype richness was generally found for naive subsets than for memory subsets. Sampling was limited to blood, and TCR repertoires in tissue likely differ from TCR repertoires in blood. Across a few donors, roughly 5.1% of naive CD4, roughly 3.3% of naive CD8, about 2% of memory CD4, and 0.4% of memory CD8 clonotypes were shared. Pairwise subsampling indicated that sequencing depth was expected to affect the degree of clonotype sharing among donors. Clonotypes shared by all four sorted-subset donors showed higher generation probabilities than non-shared clonotypes. Rarefaction of sorted-subset datasets indicated incomplete sequencing despite the large sequencing depth.

Using the deep immunoSEQ assay, multiplex PCR amplified TCR CDR3 regions from genomic DNA. Extracted genomic DNA from each cell subset was spread evenly across all wells of several immunoSEQ 96-well plates, with each plate serving as a replicate. Each replicate PCR for sorted subsets received about 220 ng genomic DNA, equal to 30,000 or so T cell genomes. Purified libraries were quantified with a Qubit 3.0 fluorometer, sized on a Bioanalyzer 2100, and re-quantified with the KAPA Library Quantification kit. A separate single-read 150-cycle Illumina NextSeq 550 flow cell was used to sequence each immunoSEQ 96-well plate. Regarding the original processing steps: The immunoSEQ output contained only junctional sequences without quality scores, so filtering could not match that applied to full-length reads. Sequences were annotated with PyIR, a Python wrapper for IgBLAST v1.9, and V/J genes and CDR3 were assigned using IMGT germline references. Reads were filtered out if the reads had weak V/J assignments (E-value above 1e-6), no CDR3, stop codons, out-of-frame junctions, or ambiguous translated residues. A V3J clonotype was defined by an identical inferred V gene, J gene, and CDR3 amino acid sequence. Percentage overlap between repertoires was computed as shared unique clonotypes divided by the size of the smaller repertoire. RTK rarefaction, the Chao1 estimator, and Recon v2.1 estimates of unobserved clonotypes were used to assess repertoire richness. For all TCRbeta clonotypes obtained by the gDNA method from four donors, generation probabilities were computed with OLGA. Drawn from immuneACCESS, this table holds only the in-frame rearrangements with V and J called that TCRdb kept. Clones are partly lost; checked studies trace under half to an unresolved V gene and leave the rest unexplained. D and trimming come from the DNA, and the V and J calls and clone size come from that table. A total of 1 million to 1.3 million clones appear in this sample, approximately 78% of them only once. The top ten clones comprise around 0.6% of the sample.

Recombination joined TRBV28 with TRBJ2-5, with the D gene uncertain. Sequencing was performed on memory CD4+ T cells from PBMCs. The cell subset or site label, read with the paper, signifies: CD45RA-negative fraction. The receptor's source is a man aged 18-30 years in good health. Some clones in this sample may be carry-over from other donors' samples. The CDR3 protein is CASRGWAGETQYF. The sequence in DNA is TGTGCCAGCAGGGGATGGGCCGGGGAGACCCAGTACTTC.